This T cell receptor beta chain was captured by sequencing in a study of blood T cell repertoires in COVID-19. About the study: COVID-19 samples collected from the United States, Italy and Spain covered acute and convalescent phases.

Germline lookup yields CDR1 SEHNR and CDR2 FQNEAQ (reference sequence). This CDR3 contains 12 residues. V gave up 1 base and J gave up 7 bases, with 7 bases separating them. In the original analysis: Amplification of reference gene primers provided the estimated nucleated cell counts. Some clones are missing from TCRdb's copy, which holds only in-frame ones; the method was immunoSEQ multiplex PCR. V, J and clone size are those of that table, while D and trimming were read from the DNA. In the table there are 270,000 or so clones, about four fifths of which are singletons. The sequence came from a woman aged 18-29 years with acute or convalescent COVID-19. The J gene is TRBJ1-2, the V gene TRBV7-9; D remains unclear. Input material: peripheral blood. The CDR3: CASSLVYPGYTF. The CDR3 DNA sequence: TGTGCCAGCAGCTTAGTCTACCCTGGCTACACCTTC.